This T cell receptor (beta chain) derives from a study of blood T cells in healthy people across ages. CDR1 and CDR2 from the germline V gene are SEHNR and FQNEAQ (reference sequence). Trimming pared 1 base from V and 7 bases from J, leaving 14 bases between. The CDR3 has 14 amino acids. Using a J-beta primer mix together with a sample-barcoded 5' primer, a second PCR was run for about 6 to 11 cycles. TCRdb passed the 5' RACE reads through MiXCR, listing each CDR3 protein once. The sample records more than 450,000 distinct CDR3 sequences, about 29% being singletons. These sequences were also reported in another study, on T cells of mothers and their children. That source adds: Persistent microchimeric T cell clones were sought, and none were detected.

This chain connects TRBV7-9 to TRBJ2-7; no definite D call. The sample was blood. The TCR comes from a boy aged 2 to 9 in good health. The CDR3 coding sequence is TGTGCCAGCAGCTTAGGAATGGGATTAGGGGAGCAGTACTTC. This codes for CASSLGMGLGEQYF.